This TCR beta chain was found in a study of blood T cell repertoires in COVID-19. Turning to the study itself: The United States, Italy and Spain provided the acute and convalescent COVID-19 samples. PBMCs, B-cell-depleted T cells, or T cells provided the cDNA or gDNA that made up the material.

The CDR3 has 15 residues. Germline V gene sequence: CDR1 MDHEN, CDR2 SYDVKM. J lost 3 bases, V lost 3 bases, and 7 bases had no gene match. Under the authors' procedure: Amplifying reference gene primers gave estimates of nucleated cell counts. Data came from immunoSEQ multiplex PCR; TCRdb stores just in-frame clones and leaves some out. The V and J calls and clone size were taken over from that table, and D and trimming were inferred from the DNA. The sample consists of roughly 410,000 clones, 89% of them appearing once. The TCR comes from a man aged 35 to 55 with acute or convalescent COVID-19. Input material: peripheral blood. The gene calls are TRBV28 and TRBJ2-5, with 7 bases identical to TRBD1. CDR3 nucleotides: TGTGCCAGCAGTTTCCGACAGGGACCAAAAGAGACCCAGTACTTC. Its translation: CASSFRQGPKETQYF.